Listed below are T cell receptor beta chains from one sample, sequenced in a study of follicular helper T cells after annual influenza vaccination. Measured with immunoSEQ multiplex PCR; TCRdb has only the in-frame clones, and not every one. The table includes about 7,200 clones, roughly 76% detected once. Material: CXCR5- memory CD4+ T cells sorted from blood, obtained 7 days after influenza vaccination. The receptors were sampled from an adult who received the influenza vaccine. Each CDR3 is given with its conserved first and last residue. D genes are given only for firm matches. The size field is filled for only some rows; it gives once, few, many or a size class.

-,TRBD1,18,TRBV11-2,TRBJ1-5,TGTGCCAGCAGCTTAGATCCCGGGACAGATCTTATGAATCAGCCCCAGCATTTT,CASSLDPGTDLMNQPQHF
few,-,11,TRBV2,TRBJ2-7,TGTGCCAGCAGTGAAGCCCACCGGTTCTTCTTC,CASSEAHRFFF
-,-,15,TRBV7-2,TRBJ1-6,TGTGCCAGCAGCCTCCGGCTGGAGGGTAGTTCACCCCTCCACTTT,CASSLRLEGSSPLHF
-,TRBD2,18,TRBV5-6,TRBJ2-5,TGTGCCAGCAGCTTGTTTAAGGATGCGCGGGGGGATCAAGAGACCCAGTACTTC,CASSLFKDARGDQETQYF
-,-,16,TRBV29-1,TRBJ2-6,TGCAGCGTTACGAGTAGCATACAAAGTCGGGCCAACGTCCTGACTTTC,CSVTSSIQSRANVLTF
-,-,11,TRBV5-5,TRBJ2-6,TGTGCCAGCAGCTTGTTGGGCGTCCTGACTTTC,CASSLLGVLTF
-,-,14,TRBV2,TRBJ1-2,TGTGCCAGCAGTGGAGGACAGAGGAACTATGGCTACACCTTC,CASSGGQRNYGYTF
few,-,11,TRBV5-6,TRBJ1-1,TGTGCCAGCAGCTCACAGGTTGAAGCTTTCTTT,CASSSQVEAFF
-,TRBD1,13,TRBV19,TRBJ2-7,TGTGCCAGTAGTGCCAGGGGGCGGCTCGAGCAGTACTTC,CASSARGRLEQYF
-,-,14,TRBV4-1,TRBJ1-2,TGCGCCAGCAGCCAGCCTACAGGATTCTATGGCTACACCTTC,CASSQPTGFYGYTF
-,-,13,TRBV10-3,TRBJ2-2,TGTGCCTCCTTTGGGGGGCACACCGGGGAGCTGTTTTTT,CASFGGHTGELFF
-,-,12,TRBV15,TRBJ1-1,TGTGCCACTTCCGAACGTAACACTGAAGCTTTCTTT,CATSERNTEAFF
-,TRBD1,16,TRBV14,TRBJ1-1,TGTGCCAGCAGCCAAGAAGCAGGACAGGGGTGGACTGAAGCTTTCTTT,CASSQEAGQGWTEAFF
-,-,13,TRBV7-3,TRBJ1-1,TGTGCCAGCAGCTTGGACAGAAACACTGAAGCTTTCTTT,CASSLDRNTEAFF
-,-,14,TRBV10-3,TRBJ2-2,TGTGCCATCAGCGAACCCCGGGGAGCCGGGGAGCTGTTTTTT,CAISEPRGAGELFF
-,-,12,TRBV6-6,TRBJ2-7,TGTGCCAGCAGCGCCAACTCCTACGAGCAGTACTTC,CASSANSYEQYF
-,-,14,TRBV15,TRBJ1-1,TGTGCCACCAGCAGAGATCCCCTTCAGACTGAAGCTTTCTTT,CATSRDPLQTEAFF
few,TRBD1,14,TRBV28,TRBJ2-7,TGTGCCAGCAGCACCCCGGGACAGTCCTACGAGCAGTACTTC,CASSTPGQSYEQYF
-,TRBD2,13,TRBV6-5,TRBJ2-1,TGTGCCAGCAGTCCGAGGGAGCGGGGGGGCCACTTCTTC,CASSPRERGGHFF
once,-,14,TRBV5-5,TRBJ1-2,TGTGCCAGCAGCTTGCTGCGGGGCCCCGATGGCTACACCTTC,CASSLLRGPDGYTF
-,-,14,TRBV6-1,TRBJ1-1,TGTGCCAGCAGTGCGACGGCTCAAAACACTGAAGCTTTCTTT,CASSATAQNTEAFF
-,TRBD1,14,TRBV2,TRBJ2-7,TGTGCCAGCAGTGAGAGCGGACAGGGAATCGAGCAGTACTTC,CASSESGQGIEQYF
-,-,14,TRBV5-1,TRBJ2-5,TGCGCCAGCAGCTCAGGGGGGGCCCAAGAGACCCAGTACTTC,CASSSGGAQETQYF